This TCR beta chain was found in a study of OX40 agonist ivuxolimab in advanced cancers. Study background: Patient treatment consisted of intravenous ivuxolimab administration every 2 weeks at 0.01 to 10 mg/kg.

Study-wide results and limits: Expanded clones were, on average, more numerous in CD8+ T cells than in CD4+. Among some nonresponders, normalized T-cell clonal expansion was also low.

Comment on this clone: Its antigen is not known.

V was trimmed by 0 bases and J by 4 bases, leaving 9 bases between them. Germline V gene lookup returns CDR1 MNHNY and CDR2 SVGAGI (reference sequence). The CDR3 extends over 14 amino acids. Sequencing used immunoSEQ multiplex PCR; TCRdb keeps in-frame clones, though not all of them. The repertoire holds about 84,000 clones, with roughly 80% as singletons. The TCR comes from an adult with an advanced solid tumor such as melanoma, head and neck, liver or kidney cancer. V usage is TRBV6-6 and J usage is TRBJ1-1; D uncertain. Sequenced here: CD4+ or CD8+ T cells sorted from blood, sampled in a trial of the OX40 agonist ivuxolimab. The CDR3 reads CASSYSKRGTEAFF. As DNA, the CDR3 is TGTGCCAGCAGTTACTCGAAACGGGGCACTGAAGCTTTCTTT.